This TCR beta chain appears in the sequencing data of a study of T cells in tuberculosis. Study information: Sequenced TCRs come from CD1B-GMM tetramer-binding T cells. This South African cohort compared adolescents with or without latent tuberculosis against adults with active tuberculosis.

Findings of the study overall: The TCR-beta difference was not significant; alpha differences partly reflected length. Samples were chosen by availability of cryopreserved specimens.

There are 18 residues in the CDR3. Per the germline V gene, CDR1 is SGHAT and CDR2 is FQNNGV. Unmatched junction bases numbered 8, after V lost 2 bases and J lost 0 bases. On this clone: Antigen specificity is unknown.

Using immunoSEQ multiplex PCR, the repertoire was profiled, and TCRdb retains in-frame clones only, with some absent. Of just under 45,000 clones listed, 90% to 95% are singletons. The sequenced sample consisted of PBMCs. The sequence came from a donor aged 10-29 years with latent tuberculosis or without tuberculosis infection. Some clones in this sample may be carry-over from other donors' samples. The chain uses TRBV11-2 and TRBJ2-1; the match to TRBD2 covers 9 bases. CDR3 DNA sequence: TGTGCCAGCAGCTTAACGTTACGCGGGAGGGGCTCCTACAATGAGCAGTTCTTC. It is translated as CASSLTLRGRGSYNEQFF.